The 30 T cell receptor beta chains given below trace back to one sample, sequenced in a study of T cell changes during pregnancy in multiple sclerosis. Profiled with immunoSEQ multiplex PCR; TCRdb holds only in-frame clones, not every one. The sample lists some 99,000 clones; 80% to 95% were seen once. The input for sequencing was peripheral blood, taken after pregnancy. Every receptor here comes from a female donor with multiple sclerosis, enrolled in a pregnancy study.

The count of this clone is one. V gene TRBV6-1 combines with J gene TRBJ2-1, with TRBD2 identical over 12 bases. CDR3 length: 15 residues. Germline lookup yields CDR1 MNHNS and CDR2 SASEGT. Losses at the gene ends were 2 bases for V and 4 bases for J; bases not matched to a gene: 0. The CDR3 DNA follows: TGTGCCAGCAGTGAACTAGCGGGAGGGTACAATGAGCAGTTCTTC. Translated: CASSELAGGYNEQFF.

The gene calls are TRBV6-5 and TRBJ1-1, with D hard to call. V lost 5 bases, J lost 1 base, and 8 bases lay in between. From germline, CDR1 is MNHEY and CDR2 SVGAGI. The CDR3 runs to 13 residues. The CDR3 is CASSDNGNTEAFF. CDR3 sequence (DNA): TGTGCCAGCAGTGACAATGGGAACACTGAAGCTTTCTTT.

This clone was observed once. Here the CDR3 reads CASSVQGHNEQFF. The CDR3 DNA follows: TGTGCCAGCAGTGTTCAGGGTCACAATGAGCAGTTCTTC. The genes are TRBV2 and TRBJ2-1, with D maybe TRBD1 (5 bases). V was trimmed by 4 bases and J by 5 bases, leaving 9 bases between them. The CDR3 runs to 13 residues. Looked up from germline, CDR1 is SNHLY and CDR2 is FYNNEI.

V gene TRBV27 combines with J gene TRBJ2-1, with 8 bases aligning to TRBD2. Germline lookup yields CDR1 MNHEY and CDR2 SMNVEV (reference sequence). CDR3 size: 18 residues. Unmatched junction bases numbered 14, after V lost 7 bases and J lost 0 bases. The CDR3, as DNA: TGTGCCAGCATCAAGAGGGGTAGCGGGGTTAGCTCCTACAATGAGCAGTTCTTC. Translating it yields CASIKRGSGVSSYNEQFF.

This chain connects TRBV27 to TRBJ2-1; D perhaps matches TRBD2 (6 bases). CDR3 length: 13 amino acids. V lost 4 bases to trimming and J lost 8 bases, with 12 bases between them. Germline CDR1 and CDR2: MNHEY and SMNVEV (reference sequence). CDR3 loop: CASSSGVSYEQFF. The DNA for the CDR3 is TGTGCCAGCAGTTCGGGAGTATCATATGAGCAGTTCTTC.

The rearrangement links TRBV21-1 to TRBJ2-7; the table's D gene call, TRBD2, was not cross checked with the DNA. TRBV21-1 is shown as a pseudogene. This CDR3 comprises 16 residues. In nucleotides, the CDR3 is TGTGCCAGCAGCAAAGTAGTTCGGCAGGAGAGGGACGAGCAGTACTTC. Translation: CASSKVVRQERDEQYF.

The J gene is TRBJ1-4, the V gene TRBV19; D may be TRBD1 (5 bases). CDR1 and CDR2 (germline): LNHDA, SQIVND (reference sequence). The V gene lost 3 bases and the J gene lost 0 bases, with 8 bases spanning the gap. The CDR3 runs to 15 residues. CDR3 region: CASSMADTTNEKLFF. CDR3 nucleotides: TGTGCCAGTAGTATGGCGGACACAACTAATGAAAAACTGTTTTTT.

The chain links TRBV28 to TRBJ1-3, with TRBD1 matching 7 bases. V lost 2 bases and J lost 3; bases outside the gene matches: 10. This CDR3 contains 17 residues. The germline gives CDR1 MDHEN, CDR2 SYDVKM. The CDR3 region has the DNA TGTGCCAGCAGTTTACTACGACAGGGAGGAATTGGAAACACCATATATTTT. Its translation is CASSLLRQGGIGNTIYF.

V usage is TRBV28 and J usage is TRBJ1-5; no firm D call. V dropped 6 bases and J dropped 6 bases, with 9 bases sitting between them. The CDR3 runs to 12 residues. In germline, CDR1 is MDHEN, CDR2 SYDVKM. CDR3 residues: CASRVGGQPQHF. CDR3 nucleotides: TGTGCCAGCAGAGTAGGCGGTCAGCCCCAGCATTTT. Filled out from reference TRBV28 and TRBJ1-5, the complete variable domain reads DVKVTQSSRYLVKRTGEKVFLECVQDMDHENMFWYRQDPGLGLRLIYFSYDVKMKEKGDIPEGYSVSREKKERFSLILESASTNQTSMYLCASRVGGQPQHFGDGTRLSIL.

This clone has a single count. V is TRBV12-5 and J is TRBJ2-2; D possibly corresponds to TRBD2 (6 bases). This CDR3 has 17 amino acids. V was pared by 3 bases and J by 2 bases, with 16 bases between. From germline, CDR1 is LGHNT and CDR2 FRNRAP. Here the CDR3 DNA reads TGTGCTAGTGGTTTTCTGCCGGGGGTACGTAACACCGGGGAGCTGTTTTTT. It is translated as CASGFLPGVRNTGELFF.

In this sample, this clone turned up once. The rearrangement links TRBV7-6 to TRBJ2-5; possibly TRBD2 for D (6 bases). V lost 1 base and J 7 bases, leaving 10 bases between the germline ends. The CDR3 loop spans 13 amino acids. Germline loops: CDR1 SGHVS, CDR2 FNYEAQ. The CDR3 bases are TGTGCCAGCAGCTTAGAATGGGGAGGGACCCAGTACTTC. Encoded protein: CASSLEWGGTQYF.

The J gene is TRBJ2-7, the V gene TRBV7-6, with a weak D call TRBD2 (5 bases). This CDR3 has 17 amino acids. The V end lost 1 base, the J end lost 0 bases, and 16 bases lay between the germline ends. Germline lookup yields CDR1 SGHVS and CDR2 FNYEAQ. The CDR3 bases are TGTGCCAGCAGCTTAGGACTACGTGGCCCAAGCTCCTACGAGCAGTACTTC. It translates to CASSLGLRGPSSYEQYF.

This chain joins TRBV27 and TRBJ1-4; perhaps TRBD1 as D (5 bases). Trimming shortened V by 2 bases and J by 5 bases, and 9 bases separated the two germline ends. Germline assignment: CDR1 MNHEY and CDR2 SMNVEV (reference sequence). The CDR3 has 14 amino acids. This CDR3 is CASSLGGSNEKLFF. In nucleotides, the CDR3 is TGTGCCAGCAGTTTAGGGGGGTCAAATGAAAAACTGTTTTTT.

The gene calls are TRBV1 and TRBJ2-5; the table's D call, TRBD2, has no DNA check behind it. TRBV1 is marked as a pseudogene. The length of the CDR3 is 16 residues. In nucleotides, the CDR3 is TGCACCAGCAGCCAAGTGGAGGGAAAGGGAGAAGAGACCCAGTACTTC. Its protein is CTSSQVEGKGEETQYF.

V usage is TRBV5-1 and J usage is TRBJ2-7, with D perhaps TRBD1 (5 bases). Germline V lookup: CDR1 SGHRS, CDR2 YFSETQ. Trimming removed 0 bases from V and 7 bases from J, with 17 bases in between. This CDR3 contains 15 residues. The CDR3 is CASSLAQGVGLEQYF. The CDR3 coding sequence is TGCGCCAGCAGCTTGGCGCAAGGGGTAGGTTTGGAGCAGTACTTC. Full variable domain (remainder filled in from reference TRBV5-1 and TRBJ2-7): KAGVTQTPRYLIKTRGQQVTLSCSPISGHRSVSWYQQTPGQGLQFLFEYFSETQRNKGNFPGRFSGRQFSNSRSEMNVSTLELGDSALYLCASSLAQGVGLEQYFGPGTRLTVT.

This clone was recorded only once. The chain recombines TRBV6-5 with TRBJ1-1; D may be TRBD1 (5 bases). The ends were cut back, 1 base at V and 5 bases at J, with 14 bases in the middle. The germline CDR1 and CDR2 sequences are MNHEY and SVGAGI. CDR3 size: 15 residues. Here the CDR3 DNA reads TGTGCCAGCAGTTACTTTGGCGCAGGGCCAACTGAAGCTTTCTTT. This translates into CASSYFGAGPTEAFF.

This chain uses TRBV27 with TRBJ2-1; 11 bases agree with TRBD2. This CDR3 comprises 14 residues. Unmatched junction bases numbered 12, after V lost 5 bases and J lost 15 bases. In germline, CDR1 is MNHEY, CDR2 SMNVEV (reference sequence). CDR3 in DNA: TGTGCCAGCAGTCCATTAGCGGGAGGGCTCCCGGGGTTCTTC. This encodes CASSPLAGGLPGFF.

V gene TRBV27 combines with J gene TRBJ2-7; 8 nucleotides agree with TRBD1. J was trimmed by 0 bases and V by 5 bases; bases with no gene match: 0. The germline V gene encodes CDR1 MNHEY and CDR2 SMNVEV (reference sequence). This CDR3 comprises 13 residues. The CDR3 nucleotides read TGTGCCAGCAGTACAGGGGGCTCCTACGAGCAGTACTTC. Translated, it gives CASSTGGSYEQYF.

V is TRBV5-4 and J is TRBJ2-5; the D is unclear. Germline V gene lookup returns CDR1 SGHNT and CDR2 YYREEE (reference sequence). CDR3 length: 14 residues. The V and J ends lost 3 bases and 2 bases respectively, with 11 bases between them. CDR3: CASSSLFQQETQYF. The CDR3 DNA is TGTGCCAGCAGCTCGTTATTTCAGCAAGAGACCCAGTACTTC.

The J gene is TRBJ2-3, the V gene TRBV7-3; 8 bases line up with TRBD2. Germline assignment: CDR1 SGHTA and CDR2 FQGTGA. This CDR3 comprises 14 residues. Trimming cost V 5 bases and J 4 bases; bases outside gene matches: 5. The CDR3 coding sequence is TGTGCCAGCAGCCCCAGCGGGAGTTCAGATACGCAGTATTTT. Protein: CASSPSGSSDTQYF.

This clone came up once. The chain combines TRBV4-1 with TRBJ2-3, with a tentative D call TRBD2 (7 bases). This CDR3 is built from 16 residues. Germline V gene sequence: CDR1 MGHRA, CDR2 YSYEKL. Trimming stripped 0 bases from V and 4 bases from J, with 14 bases between. The CDR3: CASSQDGGGGADTQYF. Here the CDR3 DNA reads TGCGCCAGCAGCCAAGATGGGGGGGGCGGGGCAGATACGCAGTATTTT.

This clone was counted a single time. This chain joins TRBV5-1 and TRBJ2-3; D might be TRBD1 (5 bases). Germline lookup yields CDR1 SGHRS and CDR2 YFSETQ. V lost 3 bases and J 3 bases, leaving 14 bases between the germline ends. There are 15 residues in the CDR3. As DNA, the CDR3 is TGCGCCAGCAGCTCGATAGGGGCGTCGACAGATACGCAGTATTTT. Translated: CASSSIGASTDTQYF.

The V and J genes are TRBV7-9 and TRBJ2-1; 10 bases agree with TRBD2. Germline CDR1 SEHNR, CDR2 FQNEAQ (reference sequence). The CDR3 totals 16 residues. Losses at the gene ends were 2 bases for V and 2 bases for J; bases not matched to a gene: 3. As DNA, the CDR3 is TGTGCCAGCAGCTTAATAGCGGGAGGACCCTACAATGAGCAGTTCTTC. Its translation is CASSLIAGGPYNEQFF. The full variable domain, rest sourced from reference TRBV7-9 and TRBJ2-1, is DTGVSQNPRHKITKRGQNVTFRCDPISEHNRLYWYRQTLGQGPEFLTYFQNEAQLEKSRLLSDRFSAERPKGSFSTLEIQRTEQGDSAMYLCASSLIAGGPYNEQFFGPGTRLTVL.

This chain connects TRBV5-1 to TRBJ2-1; 7 bases map to TRBD2. Per germline, CDR1 SGHRS and CDR2 YFSETQ. J gave up 8 bases and V 3 bases, and 5 bases lay outside the gene matches. This CDR3 contains 13 residues. The CDR3 coding sequence is TGCGCCAGCAGCTCGAAAACTAGCGATGAGCAGTTCTTC. This sequence encodes CASSSKTSDEQFF.

The chain recombines TRBV10-1 with TRBJ2-1; 10 nucleotides agree with TRBD1. CDR3 length: 14 amino acids. Germline lookup yields CDR1 WNHNN and CDR2 SYGVQD (reference sequence). V gave up 9 bases and J gave up 8 bases; unmatched junction bases: 10. CDR3 amino acids: CARSRDRGSHEQFF. CDR3 DNA: TGCGCCAGATCCAGGGACAGGGGTAGCCATGAGCAGTTCTTC.

The chain links TRBV10-3 to TRBJ1-3; D is uncertain. Germline CDR1 is ENHRY and CDR2 is SYGVKD. The CDR3 length is 15 residues. The V gene lost 7 bases and the J gene lost 0 bases, with 13 bases spanning the gap. CDR3 bases: TGTGCCATCACCACGACTCCGAGCTCTGGAAACACCATATATTTT. This gives the protein CAITTTPSSGNTIYF.

This clone was observed a single time. V gene TRBV5-8 combines with J gene TRBJ1-5; 8 nucleotides line up with TRBD1. CDR1 is SGHTS, CDR2 YDEGEE, per germline. CDR3 length: 15 residues. Trimming at V came to 2 bases and at J to 3 bases, leaving 4 bases not matched to a gene. Here the CDR3 reads CASSFRGRNNQPQHF. In DNA, the CDR3 is TGTGCCAGCAGCTTCAGGGGGCGCAACAATCAGCCCCAGCATTTT.

The chain links TRBV5-1 to TRBJ2-5; D might be TRBD1 (6 bases). The V and J ends lost 0 bases and 5 bases respectively, with 14 bases between them. The germline V gene has CDR1 SGHRS and CDR2 YFSETQ. The CDR3 loop spans 15 amino acids. CDR3 bases: TGCGCCAGCAGCTTGGCCTACAGGGCGAGGGAGACCCAGTACTTC. Its translation: CASSLAYRARETQYF.

This chain joins TRBV18 and TRBJ1-1; possibly TRBD1 for D (5 bases). CDR3 length equals 14 residues. V dropped 3 bases and J dropped 7 bases, with 15 bases sitting between them. Germline CDR1 KGHSH, CDR2 LQKENI. This CDR3 reads CASSPYRSTLEAFF. The CDR3 coding sequence is TGTGCCAGCTCACCGTACAGGTCGACACTTGAAGCTTTCTTT.

The gene calls are TRBV19 and TRBJ2-7; D is possibly TRBD1 (6 bases). CDR1 is LNHDA and CDR2 is SQIVND in the germline V gene (reference sequence). Trimming cost V 5 bases and J 2 bases, with 13 bases left between them. This CDR3 region has 14 residues. CDR3 DNA: TGTGCCAGTAGTCCCGAGACAGGCACCTACGAGCAGTACTTC. Its protein is CASSPETGTYEQYF.